This record looks at one T cell receptor (beta chain) sequence and its context. Its antigen is unidentified. The length of the CDR3 is 14 residues. The V gene's germline CDR1 is LNHDA and CDR2 SQIVND (reference sequence). Trimming removed 6 bases at V and 3 bases at J, with 15 bases between. Execution of the assay was at deep level. Original data processing: Filtering of immunoSEQ junctional sequences could not match full-length read filtering. Produced via immunoSEQ multiplex PCR; TCRdb's table is partial and in-frame only. That table furnishes V, J and clone size, whereas the DNA furnished D and trimming. The sample has around 1.6 million clones, 98% seen once. Negatively enriched CD4+ T cells were divided by CD45RA into naive and memory. These data are taken from a study of shared clonotypes between healthy human individuals. Points from the study as a whole: The study found lower generation probabilities in non-shared clonotypes than in those shared by all four donors.

The sequenced sample consisted of naive CD4+ T cells sorted from blood. Subset of the sample: CD45RA+ positively selected. The chain couples TRBV19 to TRBJ2-7; D is perhaps TRBD2 (7 bases). This clonotype originated in a man aged 25 to 45 in good health. The CDR3 sequence: CASRRGQGNYEQYF. CDR3 DNA sequence: TGTGCCAGTAGGCGGGGGCAGGGAAACTACGAGCAGTACTTC.